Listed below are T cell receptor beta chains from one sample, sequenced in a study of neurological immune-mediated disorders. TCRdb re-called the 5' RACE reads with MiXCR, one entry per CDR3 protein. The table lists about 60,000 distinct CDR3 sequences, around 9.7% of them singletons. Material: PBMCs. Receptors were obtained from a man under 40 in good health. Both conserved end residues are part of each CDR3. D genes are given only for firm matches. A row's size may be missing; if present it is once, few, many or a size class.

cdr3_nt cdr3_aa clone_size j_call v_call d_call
TGTGCCAGCAGCCAGGGCTCAGGCTACCAAGAGACCCAGTACTTC CASSQGSGYQETQYF many TRBJ2-5 TRBV7-2 NA
TGTGCCAGCAGCTTAAGGTGGACTGGAAACACCATATATTTT CASSLRWTGNTIYF many TRBJ1-3 TRBV13 NA
TGTGCCACCAGTGAGACGGCTCGCGAGCAGTACTTC CATSETAREQYF many TRBJ2-7 TRBV24-1 NA
TGCGCCAGCAGCTTGAACGGAAGAGGAGGTGAGCAGTTCTTC CASSLNGRGGEQFF many TRBJ2-1 TRBV5-1 NA
TGTGCCAGCAGCCAAGGAGGGGAGCAGTTCTTC CASSQGGEQFF many TRBJ2-1 TRBV3-1 NA
TGCAGTGCTAGCGGGGCCTACAATGAGCAGTTCTTC CSASGAYNEQFF medium-sized TRBJ2-1 TRBV20-1 NA
TGCAGCGTCCTCCCAGGAGCCTATGGCTACACCTTC CSVLPGAYGYTF many TRBJ1-2 TRBV29-1 NA
TGTGCCAGCAGCTTAATGTTGGACATTCAGTACTTC CASSLMLDIQYF many TRBJ2-4 TRBV11-2 NA
TGTGCCAGCAGTCTAGCGGGAGGGCCCGACACCGGGGAGCTGTTTTTT CASSLAGGPDTGELFF many TRBJ2-2 TRBV7-6 TRBD2
TGTGCCAGCAGTTCGCTAGCGGGATCGAACACCGGGGAGCTGTTTTTT CASSSLAGSNTGELFF many TRBJ2-2 TRBV27 TRBD2
TGTGCCAGCAGCCCCCTAGGTGATACGCAGTATTTT CASSPLGDTQYF many TRBJ2-3 TRBV12-3/TRBV12-4 NA
TGTGCCAGCAATCCGTACGGGGTACCCCTGTCGACGTCGAACACCGGGGAGCTGTTTTTT CASNPYGVPLSTSNTGELFF many TRBJ2-2 TRBV28 NA
TGTGCCAGCAGTTTAGCTTTTGTGTGGGGGACTAGCGAACCCACTACCTCCTACAATGAGCAGTTCTTC CASSLAFVWGTSEPTTSYNEQFF many TRBJ2-1 TRBV12-3/TRBV12-4 TRBD2
TGCGCCAGCAGCCAAGACAGGGTGGGGACCGGGGAGCTGTTTTTT CASSQDRVGTGELFF many TRBJ2-2 TRBV4-1 NA
TGTGCCAGCAGCTTAATAAGCCTAGCGTGGGATGAGCAGTTCTTC CASSLISLAWDEQFF many TRBJ2-1 TRBV7-2 NA
TGTGCCAGCAGCTTGAGGGAGTACGGCTACGAGCAGTACTTC CASSLREYGYEQYF many TRBJ2-7 TRBV7-9 NA
TGCAGCGTTCACTATTCTTTTTCCTACAATGAGCAGTTCTTC CSVHYSFSYNEQFF many TRBJ2-1 TRBV29-1 NA
TGTGCCAGCTCACCAGGTCCCCTAGCGGGAGGAGAGACCCAGTACTTC CASSPGPLAGGETQYF many TRBJ2-5 TRBV18 TRBD2
TGTGCCAGCAGCGAAAAAGGGGATGGCTACACCTTC CASSEKGDGYTF many TRBJ1-2 TRBV28 NA
TGTGCCAGCAGTGAAGGGCGGTGGCAGGGGGCCCGTCAGCCCCAGCATTTT CASSEGRWQGARQPQHF many TRBJ1-5 TRBV6-1 TRBD1
TGTGCCAGCAGTGCTCAGGGAATGGGTGAAAAACTGTTTTTT CASSAQGMGEKLFF many TRBJ1-4 TRBV28 NA
TGTGCCAGCAGCTTAGGGAGGTCGGTGGGGGGGGATACTGAAGCTTTCTTT CASSLGRSVGGDTEAFF many TRBJ1-1 TRBV7-2 NA
TGCGCCAGCAGGGGCATGGAGGGCGATGAAAAACTGTTTTTT CASRGMEGDEKLFF many TRBJ1-4 TRBV5-1 NA
TGTGCCAGCAGCCAAGTTGCAGAGACCCAGTACTTC CASSQVAETQYF few TRBJ2-5 TRBV3-1 NA
TGTGCCACCAGCAGAGGCGGCGGGAGGAACACCGGGGAGCTGTTTTTT CATSRGGGRNTGELFF many TRBJ2-2 TRBV15 TRBD2
TGCGCCAGCTCAGGGTCTGGAAACACCATATATTTT CASSGSGNTIYF many TRBJ1-3 TRBV10-2 NA
TGCGCCAGCAGCCTCATACCTACAGGGATTAGGACAGATACGCAGTATTTT CASSLIPTGIRTDTQYF many TRBJ2-3 TRBV5-1 NA
TGCAGTGCCCTGACAGCGAACACCGGGGAGCTGTTTTTT CSALTANTGELFF few TRBJ2-2 TRBV20-1 NA
TGTGCCAGCAGCTTACGTTCAGGGGATGGCAATCAGCCCCAGCATTTT CASSLRSGDGNQPQHF many TRBJ1-5 TRBV7-6 NA
TGTGCCACCGGGGGGGAGACCCAGTACTTC CATGGETQYF NA TRBJ2-5 TRBV10-3 TRBD2
TGTGCCAGCTCACCCCAGGGTCACTATGGCTACACCTTC CASSPQGHYGYTF many TRBJ1-2 TRBV18 NA
TGTGCCAGCAGCGCCGGACAGGGGAATCAGCCCCAGCATTTT CASSAGQGNQPQHF many TRBJ1-5 TRBV7-8 TRBD1
TGTGCCAGCAGCCAGGCCCTAGGGTTCGACGAGCAGTACTTC CASSQALGFDEQYF many TRBJ2-7 TRBV27 NA
TGTGCCAGCAGGGGATTTTACACTGAAGCTTTCTTT CASRGFYTEAFF NA TRBJ1-1 TRBV3-1 NA
TGTGCCAGCAGCTCAGACAGGGCCGGAAACATTCAGTACTTC CASSSDRAGNIQYF few TRBJ2-4 TRBV11-2 TRBD1
TGTGCCACCAGCAGAGGATCAGATACGCAGTATTTT CATSRGSDTQYF many TRBJ2-3 TRBV15 NA
TGCGCCAGCAGCTCCTTGTACAATGAGCAGTTCTTC CASSSLYNEQFF few TRBJ2-1 TRBV5-1 NA
TGTGCCAGCAGCTTTAGCGGGAACAATGAGCAGTTCTTC CASSFSGNNEQFF many TRBJ2-1 TRBV11-3 TRBD2
TGTGCCAGCAGCACCCGCGACAGAAATGAAAAACTGTTTTTT CASSTRDRNEKLFF many TRBJ1-4 TRBV21-1 NA
TGTGCCAGCAGCTTCCTATTCGACGGACAGGGGGCACCCTACGAGCAGTACTTC CASSFLFDGQGAPYEQYF many TRBJ2-7 TRBV21-1 NA
TGTGCCAGCTCACCCGGGACTAGCGGGAACCAAGAGACCCAGTACTTC CASSPGTSGNQETQYF many TRBJ2-5 TRBV18 TRBD2
TGTGCCAGCAGCCAAGTTACGGGGGGGGTTGAGGCAGATACGCAGTATTTT CASSQVTGGVEADTQYF many TRBJ2-3 TRBV3-1 TRBD2
TGCAGTGCTCCCCCGAACTCCTACGAGCAGTACTTC CSAPPNSYEQYF many TRBJ2-7 TRBV20-1 NA
TGCGCCAGCAGGCCCCGACAGGGCACTGAAAAACTGTTTTTT CASRPRQGTEKLFF many TRBJ1-4 TRBV10-2 TRBD1
TGCAGTGCTAGAGATTATGCGGGATCCTACGAGCAGTACTTC CSARDYAGSYEQYF many TRBJ2-7 TRBV20-1 NA
TGCAGTGCTAGACCCGGGACCTACAATGAGCAGTTCTTC CSARPGTYNEQFF many TRBJ2-1 TRBV20-1 NA
TGTGCCAGCAGCTTAGGACAGATACAAGAGACCCAGTACTTC CASSLGQIQETQYF many TRBJ2-5 TRBV7-8 NA
TGTGCCAGCAGCATCCGGGACAGGACGGCTTTT CASSIRDRTAF many TRBJ1-1 TRBV12-3/TRBV12-4 TRBD1
TGTGCCAGCAGCTTGGGTCACCAGGTTTTCTACAATGAGCAGTTCTTC CASSLGHQVFYNEQFF many TRBJ2-1 TRBV5-6 NA
TGCGCCAGCAGCCTACGGACTAGCGGGAGCTATGAGCAGTTCTTC CASSLRTSGSYEQFF many TRBJ2-1 TRBV5-1 TRBD2
TGTGCCAGCAGCCTCTCCGGGACAGGGCCATTGATGGGCAATCAGCCCCAGCATTTT CASSLSGTGPLMGNQPQHF many TRBJ1-5 TRBV11-2 TRBD1
TGTGCCAGCAGCCCAGGCCCCGGGGTTTACGAGCAGTACTTC CASSPGPGVYEQYF many TRBJ2-7 TRBV5-5 NA
TGCGCCAGCAGCTTGTGGTCCGACGGCACCGGGGAGCTGTTTTTT CASSLWSDGTGELFF many TRBJ2-2 TRBV5-1 NA
TGTGCCAGCAGTTTTGGGGACAGGGGTTCTCAGCCCCAGCATTTT CASSFGDRGSQPQHF many TRBJ1-5 TRBV12-3/TRBV12-4 TRBD1
TGTGCCAGCAGTTTACCGGCAGGGGGTTTCTCTGAAGGTTTCTTT CASSLPAGGFSEGFF NA TRBJ1-1 TRBV28 TRBD1
TGCGCCAGCAGACGGGACACAGCTTGCTACGAGCAGTACTTC CASRRDTACYEQYF NA TRBJ2-7 TRBV5-1 NA
TGTGCCAGCAGCTTGTGGCAGGGAGGTGCCGGGGAGCTGTTTTTT CASSLWQGGAGELFF many TRBJ2-2 TRBV5-5 NA
TGTGCCAGCAGCGAAGGTGGACTTAGGGGCTCCTACGAGCAGTACTTC CASSEGGLRGSYEQYF many TRBJ2-7 TRBV2 NA
TGCGCCAGCAGGGCCGGAGGGGAGGACACTGAAGCTTTCTTT CASRAGGEDTEAFF many TRBJ1-1 TRBV5-1 NA
TGTGCCAGCAGCGGTGACAGGCTCAGAAGGGTCCTGTTTTTT CASSGDRLRRVLFF many TRBJ2-2 TRBV12-3/TRBV12-4 NA